This T cell receptor (beta chain) originates from a study of CD8 T cells in ankylosing spondylitis (TCRdb year 2017). With respect to the entire study: To find TCR variants linked to disease, the study profiled T cell receptor beta repertoires in ankylosing spondylitis patients and healthy donors. The whole study cohort included 108 healthy donors and 25 ankylosing spondylitis patients. Samples of peripheral blood were taken, and for ankylosing spondylitis patients, synovial fluid was collected as well. Beyond this particular receptor, the publication reports: The disease-linked clones were reported as significantly enriched in matched synovial fluid samples from ankylosing spondylitis patients. A CD8+ phenotype was shown by the disease-linked clones, which were found at relatively low frequencies in peripheral blood. Some motif variants were previously reported in synovial fluid and blood of reactive arthritis patients, suggesting common disease-initiation mechanisms. A TCR beta motif made up of 7 to 9 highly homologous amino acid variants appeared to be characteristic of blood from ankylosing spondylitis patients.

The sequencer listed for this sample is Illumina HiSeq 2500. Quantitative 5'-RACE with molecular barcodes was the method used to prepare the TCR beta libraries. The study's own analysis went as follows. To identify disease-linked TCR variants, a new computational method was used, one built on a probabilistic model of VDJ rearrangement. TCRdb handled the public reads itself, with Q25 trimming in fastp and clone calling in MiXCR, and kept productive beta chains. Rows are unified per CDR3 protein, each entry keeping the most common DNA and genes. Here the V and J calls rest on TCRdb's processing, not on the authors' analysis. The sample contains 800,000 to 900,000 distinct CDR3 sequences, about 11% of them found a single time. Less than 0.65% of the sample belongs to the ten largest clones. Comments on this clonotype: No antigen is known for it. No much larger clonotype is one base removed from it; base qualities were not supplied.

Inclusive of the bounding cysteine and phenylalanine, the CDR3 is 9 residues long. Only CDR3 DNA remains: 27 bases, in frame from the first base. Sample: blood, either unsorted or a sorted T cell fraction (not recorded which). This receptor was obtained from a male donor with ankylosing spondylitis. The chain is encoded by TRBV21-1 joined to TRBJ1-1. TRBV21-1 is termed a pseudogene. Here is the DNA: TGTGCCCGCGCCCCTGAAGCTTTCTTT. Its translation reads: CARAPEAFF.